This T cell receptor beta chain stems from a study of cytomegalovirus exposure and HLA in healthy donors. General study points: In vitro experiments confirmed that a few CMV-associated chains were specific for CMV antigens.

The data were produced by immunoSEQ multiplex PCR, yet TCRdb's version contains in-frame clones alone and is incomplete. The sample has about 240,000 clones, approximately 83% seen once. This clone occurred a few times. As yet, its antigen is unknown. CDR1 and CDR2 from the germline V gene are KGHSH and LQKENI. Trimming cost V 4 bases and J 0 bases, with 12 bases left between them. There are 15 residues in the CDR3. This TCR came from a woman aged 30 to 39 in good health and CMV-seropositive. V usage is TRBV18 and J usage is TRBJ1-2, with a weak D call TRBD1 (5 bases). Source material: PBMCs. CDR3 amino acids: CASSQTRGTNYGYTF. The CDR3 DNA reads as TGTGCCAGCTCACAAACCCGGGGGACTAACTATGGCTACACCTTC.